These 16 T cell receptor beta chains were sequenced from one sample in a study of graft-versus-host responses after intestinal transplantation (dated by TCRdb to the early 2020s). Receptors were amplified or captured by the immunoSEQ multiplex PCR assay. TCRdb retrieved this table from immuneACCESS and kept in-frame rearrangements only. Not all clones are present; in checked studies, unresolved V genes account for under half, and no reason is known for the remainder. A total of 65,000 to 100,000 clones appear in this sample, 85% to 95% of them only once. The ten largest clonotypes hold roughly 0.44% of the sample. Per the publication, the time point label means: cells obtained before transplantation from donor or recipient. These receptors' targets are unknown. The sample in question was unstimulated CD8+ T cells sorted from spleen or lymph node cells, obtained before transplant. The receptor set was obtained from a human donor who was the organ donor for an intestinal transplant.

The chain recombines TRBV5-1 with TRBJ1-2; a weak D match, TRBD1 (6 bases). There are 14 residues in the CDR3. V was clipped by 6 bases and J by 3 bases, with 15 bases between them. The germline V gene has CDR1 SGHRS and CDR2 YFSETQ. The CDR3 here is CASTPIRGDYGYTF. The CDR3 bases are TGCGCCAGCACACCCATCAGGGGTGACTATGGCTACACCTTC.

The chain carries TRBV21-1 and TRBJ2-7; whether TRBD1, the table's D call, matches the DNA was not checked. TRBV21-1 is given as a pseudogene. The CDR3 runs to 14 residues. Written as DNA, the CDR3 is TGTGCCAGCAGCAAGGGGACAAGGAACTACGAGCAGTACTTC. It yields the protein CASSKGTRNYEQYF.

The V and J genes are TRBV4-1 and TRBJ2-7; a possible D gene is TRBD2 (6 bases). The CDR3 is made up of 17 amino acids. CDR1 and CDR2 from the germline V gene are MGHRA and YSYEKL. V lost 1 base and J lost 0, with 16 bases in between. The CDR3 is CASSQAGGAQGSYEQYF. The DNA of the CDR3 is TGCGCCAGCAGCCAAGCTGGCGGGGCACAAGGCTCCTACGAGCAGTACTTC.

The gene calls are TRBV28 and TRBJ1-3; the D is unclear. The CDR3 is 14 amino acids. From germline, CDR1 is MDHEN and CDR2 SYDVKM. V was clipped by 9 bases and J by 0 bases, with 12 bases between them. CDR3 nucleotides: TGTGCCAGTTCGTCTGACTTCTCTGGAAACACCATATATTTT. It translates to CASSSDFSGNTIYF. Complete variable domain (other parts from reference TRBV28 and TRBJ1-3): DVKVTQSSRYLVKRTGEKVFLECVQDMDHENMFWYRQDPGLGLRLIYFSYDVKMKEKGDIPEGYSVSREKKERFSLILESASTNQTSMYLCASSSDFSGNTIYFGEGSWLTVV.

J is TRBJ1-1 and V is TRBV6-5; D remains ambiguous. The germline gives CDR1 MNHEY, CDR2 SVGAGI. The CDR3 is 14 amino acids. V dropped 5 bases and J dropped 3 bases, with 13 bases sitting between them. CDR3 in DNA: TGTGCCAGCAGTGAGGGAGTCGCGGACACTGAAGCTTTCTTT. This sequence encodes CASSEGVADTEAFF.

V is TRBV27 and J is TRBJ2-3; possible D gene TRBD2, 7 bases. Trimming stripped 6 bases from V and 6 bases from J, with 19 bases between. This CDR3 spans 15 amino acids. Germline V lookup: CDR1 MNHEY, CDR2 SMNVEV (reference sequence). The DNA for the CDR3 is TGTGCCAGCAGCTTAAGGGGGGGCCGGGGGGATACGCAGTATTTT. Translated: CASSLRGGRGDTQYF.

This rearrangement joins TRBV7-6 to TRBJ2-7; 8 bases agree with TRBD1. V lost 3 bases, J lost 3 bases, and 4 bases stayed unmatched. From germline, CDR1 is SGHVS and CDR2 FNYEAQ. The CDR3 totals 14 residues. Here the CDR3 DNA reads TGTGCCAGCAGCTTCATTGACAGGGGCTACGAGCAGTACTTC. Translated, it gives CASSFIDRGYEQYF.

The rearrangement uses TRBV6-5 and TRBJ1-1, with a tentative D call TRBD1 (6 bases). V was pared by 0 bases and J by 4 bases, with 9 bases between. The CDR3 is 14 residues long. Germline assignment: CDR1 MNHEY and CDR2 SVGAGI. The CDR3 loop is CASSYSWDTTEAFF. For the CDR3, the DNA is TGTGCCAGCAGTTACTCCTGGGACACCACTGAAGCTTTCTTT.

In this sample, this clone turned up once. V gene TRBV15 combines with J gene TRBJ1-4, with 7 bases identical to TRBD1. Trimming at V came to 3 bases and at J to 8 bases, leaving 9 bases not matched to a gene. This CDR3 region has 15 residues. Looked up from germline, CDR1 is LNHNV and CDR2 is YYDKDF (reference sequence). This CDR3 reads CATSRTGNGDEKLFF. The CDR3 DNA reads as TGTGCCACCAGCAGGACAGGGAACGGTGACGAAAAACTGTTTTTT.

The CDR3 DNA reads as TGCGCCAGCAGCTTTGCGACATCACTTAACTATGGCTACACCTTC. This encodes CASSFATSLNYGYTF. The V gene is TRBV5-1, the J gene TRBJ1-2; D gene uncertain. V dropped 2 bases and J dropped 1 base, with 12 bases sitting between them. From germline, CDR1 is SGHRS and CDR2 YFSETQ. CDR3 length: 15 amino acids.

Details on this clone: A read error may account for a junction end that differs from germline. The chain employs TRBV5-1 and TRBJ1-2; perhaps TRBD1 as D (6 bases). CDR3 size: 13 residues. Germline CDR1 SGHRS, CDR2 YFSETQ. The CDR3 DNA reads TGTGCCAGCAGCTTGGCCCAGGGGCATGGCTACACCTTC. It encodes CASSLAQGHGYTF.

Remarks on this clone: The identical CDR3 is also encoded by other nucleotide sequences in the sample. The rearrangement joins TRBV4-3 to TRBJ2-7; 9 nucleotides line up with TRBD2. The CDR3 runs 15 residues. Germline trimming cut 1 base from V and 2 bases from J; bases unmatched to any gene: 3. Germline V gene data show CDR1 as LGHNA and CDR2 as YSLEER. The CDR3 DNA follows: TGCGCCAGCAGCCAAGGGCTAGCGGGGACCTACGAGCAGTACTTC. Its protein product is CASSQGLAGTYEQYF.

This clone was picked up one time. The chain recombines TRBV5-4 with TRBJ2-1; D gene ambiguous. V lost 3 bases and J 2 bases, leaving 3 bases between the germline ends. Germline CDR1 reads SGHNT; CDR2 reads YYREEE (reference sequence). CDR3 length: 12 amino acids. In nucleotides, the CDR3 is TGTGCCAGCAGCTCAACCTACAATGAGCAGTTCTTC. This gives the protein CASSSTYNEQFF.

Written as DNA, the CDR3 is TGTGCCAGCACCAGGCCAACAGTCTACGAGCAGTACTTC. This translates into CASTRPTVYEQYF. The chain has TRBV28 and TRBJ2-7; D gene unclear. In germline, CDR1 is MDHEN, CDR2 SYDVKM. Trimming took 7 bases from V and 3 from J, leaving 13 bases between them. The CDR3 is made up of 13 amino acids.

The chain couples TRBV6-6 to TRBJ2-5; tentatively, D is TRBD1 (6 bases). Per the germline V gene, CDR1 is MNHNY and CDR2 is SVGAGI (reference sequence). V shed 2 bases and J shed 5 bases, with 9 bases lying between them. The CDR3 runs to 13 residues. CDR3 DNA sequence: TGTGCCAGCAGTTACGACAGGTCCGAGACCCAGTACTTC. It is translated as CASSYDRSETQYF.

The rearrangement links TRBV5-6 to TRBJ1-5, with 8 bases fitting TRBD1. The length of the CDR3 is 18 residues. The ends lost 0 bases at V and 0 bases at J; junction bases unmatched: 8. Germline V lookup: CDR1 SGHDT, CDR2 YYEEEE. In DNA, the CDR3 is TGTGCCAGCAGCTTGGGACAGGGGAATAGATATAGCAATCAGCCCCAGCATTTT. Translated, it gives CASSLGQGNRYSNQPQHF.